A selection of T cell receptor beta chains follows, all from one sample in a study of regulatory T cells in long-lasting Graves disease. TCRdb re-called the multiplex PCR reads through MiXCR, storing one row per CDR3 protein. The sample shows 550,000 to 650,000 distinct CDR3 sequences, about 15% of them seen only once. These data were also reused for a study on T cells in Graves' hyperthyroidism and ophthalmopathy.

The sequences come from peripheral blood mononuclear cells (PBMCs), collected at new diagnosis, from a patient treated with antithyroid drugs. The receptors stem from a man between 18 and 35 years old with Graves disease. Each CDR3 is given with its conserved first and last residue. The D gene is left open where the match is weak. Clone size is stated in some rows and not others, as once, few, many or a class when expanded.

v_call: TRBV2; j_call: TRBJ2-5; clone_size: many; d_call: .; cdr3_aa: CASSERETQYF; cdr3_nt: TGTGCCAGCAGTGAAAGGGAGACCCAGTACTTC
v_call: TRBV10-3; j_call: TRBJ2-7; clone_size: many; d_call: TRBD1; cdr3_aa: CAISGDRGYEQYF; cdr3_nt: TGTGCCATCAGTGGGGACAGGGGCTACGAGCAGTACTTC
v_call: TRBV5-4; j_call: TRBJ2-3; clone_size: .; d_call: TRBD2; cdr3_aa: CASSHKREAITDTQYF; cdr3_nt: TGTGCCAGCAGCCATAAGCGGGAGGCCATCACAGATACGCAGTATTTT
v_call: TRBV6-1; j_call: TRBJ2-1; clone_size: .; d_call: .; cdr3_aa: CASTDPGEQFF; cdr3_nt: TGTGCCAGCACGGACCCGGGTGAGCAGTTCTTC
v_call: TRBV12-3/TRBV12-4; j_call: TRBJ1-2; clone_size: few; d_call: TRBD1; cdr3_aa: CASSDPSRGHYGYTF; cdr3_nt: TGTGCCAGCAGTGACCCCTCAAGGGGGCACTATGGCTACACCTTC
v_call: TRBV29-1; j_call: TRBJ2-1; clone_size: many; d_call: .; cdr3_aa: CSVQAGTPGNEQFF; cdr3_nt: TGCAGCGTCCAAGCCGGGACCCCGGGAAATGAGCAGTTCTTC
v_call: TRBV24-1; j_call: TRBJ2-5; clone_size: .; d_call: TRBD1; cdr3_aa: CATSEHRGLNQETQYF; cdr3_nt: TGTGCCACCAGTGAACACAGGGGTCTCAACCAAGAGACCCAGTACTTC
v_call: TRBV6-1; j_call: TRBJ2-3; clone_size: few; d_call: TRBD2; cdr3_aa: CASSTPLAGGPTDTQYF; cdr3_nt: TGTGCCAGCAGCACACCCCTAGCGGGAGGGCCGACAGATACGCAGTATTTT
v_call: TRBV12-3/TRBV12-4; j_call: TRBJ2-1; clone_size: many; d_call: TRBD1; cdr3_aa: CASSLAGTGGDEQFF; cdr3_nt: TGTGCCAGCAGTTTAGCCGGGACAGGGGGTGATGAGCAGTTCTTC
v_call: TRBV28; j_call: TRBJ2-7; clone_size: many; d_call: .; cdr3_aa: CASNPQESPGEQYF; cdr3_nt: TGTGCCAGCAACCCTCAAGAGAGTCCGGGGGAGCAGTACTTC
v_call: TRBV5-1; j_call: TRBJ2-1; clone_size: few; d_call: TRBD2; cdr3_aa: CASSLEAAGVYNEQFF; cdr3_nt: TGCGCCAGCAGCTTGGAGGCGGCGGGAGTGTACAATGAGCAGTTCTTC
v_call: TRBV20-1; j_call: TRBJ2-5; clone_size: few; d_call: .; cdr3_aa: CSARATERETQYF; cdr3_nt: TGCAGTGCTAGGGCCACGGAGCGTGAGACCCAGTACTTC
v_call: TRBV28; j_call: TRBJ2-2; clone_size: .; d_call: .; cdr3_aa: CASSPGFGDLAGELFF; cdr3_nt: TGTGCCAGCAGTCCGGGGTTTGGGGACCTTGCCGGGGAGCTGTTTTTT
v_call: TRBV20-1; j_call: TRBJ2-7; clone_size: many; d_call: .; cdr3_aa: CSARDLSGNEQYF; cdr3_nt: TGCAGTGCTAGAGATCTATCCGGTAACGAGCAGTACTTC
v_call: TRBV10-3; j_call: TRBJ2-7; clone_size: .; d_call: .; cdr3_aa: CAISELGVLATYEQYF; cdr3_nt: TGTGCCATCAGTGAGCTCGGGGTCCTTGCAACATACGAGCAGTACTTC
v_call: TRBV7-6; j_call: TRBJ1-3; clone_size: .; d_call: .; cdr3_aa: CASSFIQGQMGGNTIYF; cdr3_nt: TGTGCCAGCAGCTTTATACAGGGCCAAATGGGAGGAAACACCATATATTTT
v_call: TRBV3-1; j_call: TRBJ1-6; clone_size: .; d_call: .; cdr3_aa: CASSQGGLGDSPLHF; cdr3_nt: TGTGCCAGCAGCCAGGGGGGCCTCGGGGATTCACCCCTCCACTTT
v_call: TRBV19; j_call: TRBJ1-5; clone_size: few; d_call: .; cdr3_aa: CASSIDFQPQHF; cdr3_nt: TGTGCCAGTAGTATAGATTTTCAGCCCCAGCATTTT
v_call: TRBV6-4; j_call: TRBJ1-5; clone_size: few; d_call: TRBD1; cdr3_aa: CASSGNRGGQPQHF; cdr3_nt: TGTGCCAGCAGTGGCAACAGGGGCGGCCAGCCCCAGCATTTT
v_call: TRBV7-9; j_call: TRBJ1-5; clone_size: .; d_call: .; cdr3_aa: CASSLESRGRDQPQHF; cdr3_nt: TGTGCCAGCAGCTTAGAATCCAGGGGAAGGGATCAGCCCCAGCATTTT
v_call: TRBV27; j_call: TRBJ2-5; clone_size: many; d_call: .; cdr3_aa: CASSLSTGSQETQYF; cdr3_nt: TGTGCCAGCAGTTTATCGACCGGTTCCCAAGAGACCCAGTACTTC
v_call: TRBV7-9; j_call: TRBJ2-3; clone_size: .; d_call: TRBD2; cdr3_aa: CASSLAGSGMFGDTQYF; cdr3_nt: TGTGCCAGCAGCTTAGCGGGTAGCGGGATGTTCGGGGATACGCAGTATTTT
v_call: TRBV11-3; j_call: TRBJ2-5; clone_size: many; d_call: TRBD2; cdr3_aa: CASSPGLAGAGETQYF; cdr3_nt: TGTGCCAGCAGCCCAGGACTAGCGGGAGCCGGAGAGACCCAGTACTTC
v_call: TRBV29-1; j_call: TRBJ2-1; clone_size: .; d_call: .; cdr3_aa: CSADPGRAGNEQFF; cdr3_nt: TGCAGCGCCGACCCAGGCCGCGCGGGCAATGAGCAGTTCTTC
v_call: TRBV27; j_call: TRBJ1-3; clone_size: few; d_call: .; cdr3_aa: CASSRGVSGNTIYF; cdr3_nt: TGTGCCAGCAGTAGAGGGGTGTCGGGAAACACCATATATTTT
v_call: TRBV4-1; j_call: TRBJ2-7; clone_size: .; d_call: TRBD2; cdr3_aa: CASSQDGLAASYEQYF; cdr3_nt: TGTGCCAGCAGCCAAGATGGACTAGCGGCGAGCTACGAGCAGTACTTC
v_call: TRBV14; j_call: TRBJ2-5; clone_size: .; d_call: .; cdr3_aa: CASSPSEWARETQYF; cdr3_nt: TGTGCCAGCAGCCCCTCGGAGTGGGCCAGAGAGACCCAGTACTTC
v_call: TRBV7-9; j_call: TRBJ1-1; clone_size: many; d_call: TRBD1; cdr3_aa: CASSLVSRGRLNTEAFF; cdr3_nt: TGTGCCAGCAGCTTAGTGTCCAGGGGGCGGCTGAACACTGAAGCTTTCTTT
v_call: TRBV15; j_call: TRBJ2-7; clone_size: few; d_call: .; cdr3_aa: CATSRDARSGTYEQYF; cdr3_nt: TGTGCCACCAGCAGAGATGCCCGAAGCGGTACCTACGAGCAGTACTTC
v_call: TRBV12-3/TRBV12-4; j_call: TRBJ2-5; clone_size: many; d_call: TRBD1; cdr3_aa: CASSWTGEETQYF; cdr3_nt: TGTGCCAGCAGCTGGACAGGGGAAGAGACCCAGTACTTC
v_call: TRBV2; j_call: TRBJ1-1; clone_size: many; d_call: .; cdr3_aa: CASSGQTENTEAFF; cdr3_nt: TGTGCCAGCAGTGGCCAGACGGAGAACACTGAAGCTTTCTTT
v_call: TRBV9; j_call: TRBJ1-1; clone_size: .; d_call: .; cdr3_aa: CASSPEDTNTEAFF; cdr3_nt: TGTGCCAGCAGCCCCGAAGACACGAACACTGAAGCTTTCTTT
v_call: TRBV30; j_call: TRBJ2-1; clone_size: .; d_call: TRBD2; cdr3_aa: CAWGAGTSGTPSSYNEQFF; cdr3_nt: TGTGCCTGGGGGGCCGGGACTAGCGGGACCCCCAGCTCCTACAATGAGCAGTTCTTC
v_call: TRBV19; j_call: TRBJ2-1; clone_size: few; d_call: TRBD2; cdr3_aa: CASSLRTSGSDEQFF; cdr3_nt: TGTGCCAGTAGTCTGCGGACTAGCGGGAGTGATGAGCAGTTCTTC
v_call: TRBV19; j_call: TRBJ2-7; clone_size: .; d_call: TRBD1; cdr3_aa: CASSIQGAKPYEQYF; cdr3_nt: TGTGCCAGTAGTATACAGGGGGCTAAACCCTACGAGCAGTACTTC
v_call: TRBV27; j_call: TRBJ1-1; clone_size: few; d_call: .; cdr3_aa: CASGRGAAYTEAFF; cdr3_nt: TGTGCCAGCGGTAGGGGGGCTGCGTACACTGAAGCTTTCTTT
v_call: TRBV6-1; j_call: TRBJ2-1; clone_size: .; d_call: .; cdr3_aa: CATGLWNEQFF; cdr3_nt: TGTGCCACCGGACTATGGAATGAGCAGTTCTTC
v_call: TRBV15; j_call: TRBJ2-7; clone_size: few; d_call: .; cdr3_aa: CATSPPGHGAYEQYF; cdr3_nt: TGTGCCACCAGCCCTCCGGGACACGGGGCCTACGAGCAGTACTTC
v_call: TRBV19; j_call: TRBJ2-7; clone_size: few; d_call: .; cdr3_aa: CASSPASGSYEQYF; cdr3_nt: TGTGCCAGTAGTCCAGCCAGCGGTTCGTACGAGCAGTACTTC
v_call: TRBV5-6; j_call: TRBJ2-1; clone_size: few; d_call: TRBD2; cdr3_aa: CASNTRKTGTSEYNEQFF; cdr3_nt: TGTGCCAGCAACACACGGAAAACCGGGACTAGCGAATACAATGAGCAGTTCTTC
v_call: TRBV5-1; j_call: TRBJ2-7; clone_size: many; d_call: TRBD1; cdr3_aa: CASSLGSGGYEQYF; cdr3_nt: TGCGCCAGCAGCTTGGGATCAGGGGGCTACGAGCAGTACTTC
v_call: TRBV29-1; j_call: TRBJ2-7; clone_size: .; d_call: .; cdr3_aa: CSVITGDREGSYVQYF; cdr3_nt: TGCAGCGTTATTACCGGAGACAGGGAGGGCTCTTACGTGCAGTACTTC